These 7 T cell receptor beta chains originate from one sample sequenced in a study of CD8+ T cells in alopecia areata. The authors extracted RNA and reverse transcribed it into cDNA as the sequencing template. Measured with immunoSEQ multiplex PCR; TCRdb has only the in-frame clones, and not every one. The sample has approximately 140,000 clones; about nine tenths are singletons. Material: CD8+ T cells sorted from blood, obtained at week 0. The receptors shown here come from a human donor with alopecia areata.

The V call is TRBV15, the J call TRBJ1-1; D call uncertain. The CDR3 length is 15 residues. From germline, CDR1 is LNHNV and CDR2 YYDKDF (reference sequence). Deletions cut 3 bases from V and 3 bases from J, with 14 bases between. The CDR3, as DNA: TGTGCCACCAGCAGGCGGCTGGGCTCGGACACTGAAGCTTTCTTT. Translating it yields CATSRRLGSDTEAFF.

The chain joins TRBV4-2 to TRBJ1-1; no reliable D call. This CDR3 has 13 amino acids. Looked up from germline, CDR1 is LGHNA and CDR2 is YNFKEQ. Deletions cut 4 bases from V and 2 bases from J, with 8 bases between. For the CDR3, the DNA is TGTGCCAGCAGCCTACAAACCAACACTGAAGCTTTCTTT. As protein: CASSLQTNTEAFF.

This sequence joins TRBV7-9 and TRBJ2-3, with D perhaps matching TRBD2 (5 bases). CDR3 length: 18 residues. CDR1 is SEHNR, CDR2 FQNEAQ, per germline (reference sequence). V shed 5 bases and J shed 0 bases, with 21 bases lying between them. The chain's CDR3 is CASSPLVGLRPSTDTQYF. CDR3 DNA sequence: TGTGCCAGCAGCCCCCTCGTAGGACTTCGCCCTAGCACAGATACGCAGTATTTT. Combining the CDR3 with reference TRBV7-9 and TRBJ2-3 gives the whole variable domain DTGVSQNPRHKITKRGQNVTFRCDPISEHNRLYWYRQTLGQGPEFLTYFQNEAQLEKSRLLSDRFSAERPKGSFSTLEIQRTEQGDSAMYLCASSPLVGLRPSTDTQYFGPGTRLTVL.

The rearrangement joins TRBV29-1 to TRBJ2-1, with D possibly being TRBD1 (6 bases). V lost 3 bases and J 6 bases, leaving 12 bases between the germline ends. Germline assignment: CDR1 SQVTM and CDR2 ANQGSEA. This CDR3 comprises 13 residues. CDR3 in DNA: TGCAGCGTTGAGACTCGAGGGGGCAATGAGCAGTTCTTC. This codes for CSVETRGGNEQFF.

The chain links TRBV29-1 to TRBJ2-7, with TRBD2 matching 13 bases. With 1 base clipped from V and 1 base from J, the junction kept 10 bases outside the gene matches. CDR1 is SQVTM, CDR2 ANQGSEA, per germline. The CDR3 has 18 residues. The CDR3: CSVEGTSGSPTASYEQYF. DNA for the CDR3: TGCAGCGTTGAAGGGACTAGCGGGAGTCCTACGGCTTCCTACGAGCAGTACTTC.

V is TRBV6-1 and J is TRBJ1-2, with 8 bases identical to TRBD1. The CDR3 is 15 amino acids. Germline values: CDR1 MNHNS, CDR2 SASEGT. J was trimmed by 4 bases and V by 4 bases; bases with no gene match: 8. In DNA form, the CDR3 reads TGTGCCAGCAGTGGATCCGGGACAGGAACCTATGGCTACACCTTC. It specifies CASSGSGTGTYGYTF.

The chain employs TRBV19 and TRBJ2-2; 7 nucleotides match TRBD1. There are 13 residues in the CDR3. Trimming took 10 bases from V and 7 from J; bases not matched to a gene: 9. Germline V gene lookup returns CDR1 LNHDA and CDR2 SQIVND (reference sequence). CDR3 in DNA: TGTGCCACCCAGCCGAGGGGGCACGGGGAGCTGTTTTTT. Protein product: CATQPRGHGELFF.